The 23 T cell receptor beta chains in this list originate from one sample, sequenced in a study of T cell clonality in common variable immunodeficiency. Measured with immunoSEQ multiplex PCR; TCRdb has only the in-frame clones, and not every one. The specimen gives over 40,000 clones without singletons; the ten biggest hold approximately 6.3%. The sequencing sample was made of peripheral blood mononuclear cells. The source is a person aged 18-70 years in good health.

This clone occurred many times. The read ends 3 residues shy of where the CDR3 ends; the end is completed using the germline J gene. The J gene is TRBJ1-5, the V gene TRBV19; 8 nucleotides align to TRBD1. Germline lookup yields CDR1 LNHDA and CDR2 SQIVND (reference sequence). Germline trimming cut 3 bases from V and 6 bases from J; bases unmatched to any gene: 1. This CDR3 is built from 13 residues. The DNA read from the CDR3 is TGTGCCAGTAGTATCAGGGGGCCTCAGCCC. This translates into CASSIRGPQP. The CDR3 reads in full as CASSIRGPQPQHF. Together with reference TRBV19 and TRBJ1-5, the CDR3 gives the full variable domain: DGGITQSPKYLFRKEGQNVTLSCEQNLNHDAMYWYRQDPGQGLRLIYYSQIVNDFQKGDIAEGYSVSREKKESFPLTVTSAQKNPTAFYLCASSIRGPQPQHFGDGTRLSIL.

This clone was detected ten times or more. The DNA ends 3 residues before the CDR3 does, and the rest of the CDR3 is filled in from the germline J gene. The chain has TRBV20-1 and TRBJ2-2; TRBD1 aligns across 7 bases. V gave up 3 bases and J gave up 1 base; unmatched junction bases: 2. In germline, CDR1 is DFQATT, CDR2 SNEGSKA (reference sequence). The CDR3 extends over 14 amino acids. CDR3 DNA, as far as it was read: TGCAGTGCTAGGGCAGGGGGGAACACCGGGGAG. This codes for CSARAGGNTGE. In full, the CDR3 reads CSARAGGNTGELFF.

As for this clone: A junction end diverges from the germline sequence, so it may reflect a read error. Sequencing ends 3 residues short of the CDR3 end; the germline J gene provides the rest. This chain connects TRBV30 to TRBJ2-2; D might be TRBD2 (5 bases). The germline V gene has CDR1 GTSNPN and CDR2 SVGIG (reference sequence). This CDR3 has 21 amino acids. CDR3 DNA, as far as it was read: TGTGCCGGGAGTGTACTTTTTACTGACTATCACGAGCGGAAGAACACCGGGGAG. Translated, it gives CAGSVLFTDYHERKNTGE. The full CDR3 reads CAGSVLFTDYHERKNTGELFF.

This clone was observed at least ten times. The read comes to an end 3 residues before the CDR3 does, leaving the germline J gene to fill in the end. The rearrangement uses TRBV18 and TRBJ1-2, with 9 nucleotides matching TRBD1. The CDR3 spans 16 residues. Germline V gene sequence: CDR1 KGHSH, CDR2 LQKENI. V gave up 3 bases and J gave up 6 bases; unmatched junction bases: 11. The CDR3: CASSPRTGALRDGYTF. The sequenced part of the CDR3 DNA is TGTGCCAGCTCACCTCGGACAGGGGCACTTAGGGATGGC.

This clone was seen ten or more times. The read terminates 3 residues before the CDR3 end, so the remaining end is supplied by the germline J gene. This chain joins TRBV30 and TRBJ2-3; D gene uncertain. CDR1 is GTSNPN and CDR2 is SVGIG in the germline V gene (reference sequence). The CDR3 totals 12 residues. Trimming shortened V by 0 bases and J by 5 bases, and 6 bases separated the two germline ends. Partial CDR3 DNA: TGTGCCTGGAGTGTAGGCCGAGATACG. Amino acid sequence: CAWSVGRDT. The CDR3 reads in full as CAWSVGRDTQYF.

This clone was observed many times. CDR3 bases read: TGCAGTGCTAGAGATAAGGGACGGGGGACCACAGATACG. It is translated as CSARDKGRGTTDT. The CDR3 as a whole reads CSARDKGRGTTDTQYF. The chain links TRBV20-1 to TRBJ2-3; D possibly corresponds to TRBD2 (6 bases). The DNA ends 3 residues before the CDR3 does, and the rest of the CDR3 is filled in from the germline J gene. CDR1 is DFQATT and CDR2 is SNEGSKA in the germline V gene (reference sequence). V was shortened by 0 bases and J by 2 bases, with 15 bases between the two germline ends. The CDR3 totals 16 residues.

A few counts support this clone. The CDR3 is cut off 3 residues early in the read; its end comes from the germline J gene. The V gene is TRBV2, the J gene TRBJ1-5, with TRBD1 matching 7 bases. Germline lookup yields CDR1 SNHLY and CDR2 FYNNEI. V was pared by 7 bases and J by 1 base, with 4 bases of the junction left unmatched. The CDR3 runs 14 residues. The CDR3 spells CASTTTGSNQPQHF. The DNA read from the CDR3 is TGTGCCAGCACTACGACAGGGAGCAATCAGCCC.

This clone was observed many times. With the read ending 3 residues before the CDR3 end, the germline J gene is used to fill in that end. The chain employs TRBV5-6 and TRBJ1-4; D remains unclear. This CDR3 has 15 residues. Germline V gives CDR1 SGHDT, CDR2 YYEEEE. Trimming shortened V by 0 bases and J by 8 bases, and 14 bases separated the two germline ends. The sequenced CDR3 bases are TGTGCCAGCAGCTTGGGGGGTCTGTCGGGGGAAAAA. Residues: CASSLGGLSGEK. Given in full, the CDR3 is CASSLGGLSGEKLFF.

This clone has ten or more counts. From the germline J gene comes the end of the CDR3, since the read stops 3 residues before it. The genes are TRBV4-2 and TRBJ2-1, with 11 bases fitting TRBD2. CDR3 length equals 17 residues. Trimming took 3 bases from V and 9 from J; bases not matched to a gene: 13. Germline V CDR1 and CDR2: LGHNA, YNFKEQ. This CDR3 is CASSQVLAGGLFGEQFF. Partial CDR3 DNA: TGTGCCAGCAGCCAGGTGCTAGCGGGGGGCCTTTTTGGTGAG.

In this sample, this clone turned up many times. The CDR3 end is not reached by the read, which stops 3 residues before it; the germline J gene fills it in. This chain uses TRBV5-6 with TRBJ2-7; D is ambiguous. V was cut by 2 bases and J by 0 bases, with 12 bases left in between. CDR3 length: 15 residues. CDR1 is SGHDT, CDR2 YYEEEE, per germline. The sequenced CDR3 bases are TGTGCCAGCAGCTTTCCCACACAGAGCTCCTACGAG. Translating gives CASSFPTQSSYE. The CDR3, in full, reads CASSFPTQSSYEQYF. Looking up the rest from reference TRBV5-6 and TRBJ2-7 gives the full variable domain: DAGVTQSPTHLIKTRGQQVTLRCSPKSGHDTVSWYQQALGQGPQFIFQYYEEEERQRGNFPDRFSGHQFPNYSSELNVNALLLGDSALYLCASSFPTQSSYEQYFGPGTRLTVT.

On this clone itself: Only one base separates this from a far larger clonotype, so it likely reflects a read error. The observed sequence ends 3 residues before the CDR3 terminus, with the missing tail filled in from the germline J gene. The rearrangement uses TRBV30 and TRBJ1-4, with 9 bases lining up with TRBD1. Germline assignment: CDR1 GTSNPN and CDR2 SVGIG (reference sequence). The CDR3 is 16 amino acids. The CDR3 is CASSLLSGTGSEKLFF. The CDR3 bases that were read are TGTGCCTCGAGTCTACTCTCGGGGACAGGGTCTGAAAAA.

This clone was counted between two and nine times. CDR3 in amino acids: CSARDRGRTEAFF. The DNA read from the CDR3 is TGCAGTGCTAGGGACAGGGGGCGTACTGAA. The chain has TRBV20-1 and TRBJ1-1, with TRBD1 matching over 11 bases. The CDR3 goes on 3 residues after the read ends, and that part is filled in from the germline J gene. This CDR3 is 13 amino acids long. Trimming at V came to 3 bases and at J to 5 bases, leaving 2 bases not matched to a gene. Germline-derived CDR1 and CDR2 are DFQATT and SNEGSKA (reference sequence).

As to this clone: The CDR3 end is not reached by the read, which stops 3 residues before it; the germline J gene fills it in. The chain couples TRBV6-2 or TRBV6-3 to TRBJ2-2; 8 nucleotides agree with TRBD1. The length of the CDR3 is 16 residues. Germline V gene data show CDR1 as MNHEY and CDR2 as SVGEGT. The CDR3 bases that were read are TGTGCCAGCAGTTTGGACCGAAGGACAGGGCGGGCACCG. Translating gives CASSLDRRTGRAP. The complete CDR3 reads CASSLDRRTGRAPLFF.

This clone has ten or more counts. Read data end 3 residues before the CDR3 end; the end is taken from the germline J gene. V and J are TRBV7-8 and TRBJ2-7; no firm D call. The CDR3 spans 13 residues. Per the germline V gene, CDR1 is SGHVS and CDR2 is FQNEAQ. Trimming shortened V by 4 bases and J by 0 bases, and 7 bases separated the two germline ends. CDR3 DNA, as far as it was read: TGTGCCAGCAGCTCCACTCCCTCCTACGAG. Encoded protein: CASSSTPSYE. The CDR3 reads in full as CASSSTPSYEQYF.

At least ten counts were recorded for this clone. The CDR3 region is CASSFYTGSDTQYF. The CDR3 DNA, read in part, is TGTGCCAGCAGCTTCTATACAGGGTCAGATACG. V and J are TRBV7-2 and TRBJ2-3, with TRBD1 as a possible D gene (6 bases). The read ends 3 residues shy of where the CDR3 ends; the end is completed using the germline J gene. In germline, CDR1 is SGHTA, CDR2 FQGNSA. The CDR3 sequence is 14 residues long. V lost 3 bases to trimming and J lost 4 bases, with 11 bases between them.

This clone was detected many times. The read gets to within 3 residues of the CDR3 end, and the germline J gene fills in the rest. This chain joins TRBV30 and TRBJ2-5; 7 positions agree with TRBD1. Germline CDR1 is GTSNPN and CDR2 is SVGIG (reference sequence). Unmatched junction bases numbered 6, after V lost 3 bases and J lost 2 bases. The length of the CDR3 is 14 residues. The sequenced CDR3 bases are TGTGCCTGGAGCCTCGGACAGGAACAAGAGACC. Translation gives CAWSLGQEQET. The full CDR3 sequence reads CAWSLGQEQETQYF.

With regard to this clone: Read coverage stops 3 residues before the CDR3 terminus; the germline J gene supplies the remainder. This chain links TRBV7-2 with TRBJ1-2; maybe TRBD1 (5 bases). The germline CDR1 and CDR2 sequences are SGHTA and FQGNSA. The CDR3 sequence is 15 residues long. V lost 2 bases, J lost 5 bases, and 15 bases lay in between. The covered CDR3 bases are TGTGCCAGCAGCTTAAATGGGAACAGGCCTTATGGC. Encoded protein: CASSLNGNRPYG. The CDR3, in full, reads CASSLNGNRPYGYTF.

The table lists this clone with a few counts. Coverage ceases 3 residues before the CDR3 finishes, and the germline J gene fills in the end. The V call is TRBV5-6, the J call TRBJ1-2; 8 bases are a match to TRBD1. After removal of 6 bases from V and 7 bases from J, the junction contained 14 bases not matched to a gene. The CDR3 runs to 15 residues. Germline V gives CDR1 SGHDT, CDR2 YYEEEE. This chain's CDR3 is CASTLLGTGLSGYTF. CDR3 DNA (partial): TGTGCCAGCACCCTCTTGGGGACAGGACTATCTGGC.

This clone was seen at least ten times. The CDR3 loop reads CASSASGVDSEKLFF. The CDR3 DNA, read in part, is TGTGCCAGCAGCGCCAGCGGGGTAGATAGTGAAAAA. This rearrangement joins TRBV13 to TRBJ1-4; no clear D gene. The CDR3 is cut off 3 residues early in the read; its end comes from the germline J gene. The germline V gene encodes CDR1 PRHDT and CDR2 FYEKMQ (reference sequence). Trimming removed 5 bases at V and 7 bases at J, with 17 bases between. The CDR3 contains 15 residues.

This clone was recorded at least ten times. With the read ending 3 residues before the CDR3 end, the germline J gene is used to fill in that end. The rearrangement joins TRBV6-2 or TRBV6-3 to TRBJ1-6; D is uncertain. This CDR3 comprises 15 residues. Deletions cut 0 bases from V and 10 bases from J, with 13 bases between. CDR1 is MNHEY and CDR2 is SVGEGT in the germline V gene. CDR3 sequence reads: CASSYSIPDTSPLHF. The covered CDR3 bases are TGTGCCAGCAGTTACTCGATTCCCGATACATCACCC.

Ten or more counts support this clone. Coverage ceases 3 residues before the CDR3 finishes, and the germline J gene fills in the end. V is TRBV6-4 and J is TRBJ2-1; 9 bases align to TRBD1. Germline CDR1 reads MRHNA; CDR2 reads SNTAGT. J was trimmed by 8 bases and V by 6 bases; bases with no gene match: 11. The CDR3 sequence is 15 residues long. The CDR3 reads CASSDIGTGSDEQFF. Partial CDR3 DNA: TGTGCCAGCAGCGATATCGGGACAGGGTCAGATGAG.

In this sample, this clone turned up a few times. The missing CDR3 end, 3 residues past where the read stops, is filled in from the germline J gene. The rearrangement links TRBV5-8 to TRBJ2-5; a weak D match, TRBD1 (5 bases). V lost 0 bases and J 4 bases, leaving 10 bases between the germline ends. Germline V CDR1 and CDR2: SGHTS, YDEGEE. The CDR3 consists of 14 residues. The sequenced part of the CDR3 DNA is TGTGCCAGCAGCTTGGCTGGGCAGGGAGAGACC. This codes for CASSLAGQGET. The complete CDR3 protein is CASSLAGQGETQYF.

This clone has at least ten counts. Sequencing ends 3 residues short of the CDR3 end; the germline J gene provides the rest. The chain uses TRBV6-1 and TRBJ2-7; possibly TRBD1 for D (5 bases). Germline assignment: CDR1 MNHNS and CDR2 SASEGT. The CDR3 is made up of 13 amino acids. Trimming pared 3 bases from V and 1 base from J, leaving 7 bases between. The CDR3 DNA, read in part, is TGTGCCAGCAGTGAGGACAATTCCTACGAG. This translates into CASSEDNSYE. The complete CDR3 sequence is CASSEDNSYEQYF.